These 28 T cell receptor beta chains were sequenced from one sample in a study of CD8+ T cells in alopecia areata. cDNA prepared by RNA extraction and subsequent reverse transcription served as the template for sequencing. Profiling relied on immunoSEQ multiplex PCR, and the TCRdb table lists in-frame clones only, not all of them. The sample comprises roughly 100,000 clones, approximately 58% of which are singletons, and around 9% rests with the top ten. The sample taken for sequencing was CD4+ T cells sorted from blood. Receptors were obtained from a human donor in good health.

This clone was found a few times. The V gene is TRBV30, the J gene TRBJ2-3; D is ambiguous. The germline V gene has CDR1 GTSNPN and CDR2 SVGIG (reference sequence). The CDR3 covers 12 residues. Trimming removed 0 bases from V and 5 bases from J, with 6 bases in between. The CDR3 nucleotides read TGTGCCTGGAGTGTACTTCAAGATACGCAGTATTTT. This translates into CAWSVLQDTQYF.

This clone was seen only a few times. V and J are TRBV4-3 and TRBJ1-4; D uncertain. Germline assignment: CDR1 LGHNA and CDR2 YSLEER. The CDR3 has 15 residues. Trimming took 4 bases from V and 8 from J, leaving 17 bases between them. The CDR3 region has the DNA TGCGCCAGCAGCCTCGAGGGCGGGAAAGGGGAAAAACTGTTTTTT. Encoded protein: CASSLEGGKGEKLFF.

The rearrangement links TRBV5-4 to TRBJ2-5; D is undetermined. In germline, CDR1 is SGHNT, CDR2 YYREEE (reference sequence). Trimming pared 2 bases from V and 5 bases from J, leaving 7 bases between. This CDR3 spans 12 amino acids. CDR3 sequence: CASSFDSETQYF. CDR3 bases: TGTGCCAGCAGCTTCGACTCGGAGACCCAGTACTTC.

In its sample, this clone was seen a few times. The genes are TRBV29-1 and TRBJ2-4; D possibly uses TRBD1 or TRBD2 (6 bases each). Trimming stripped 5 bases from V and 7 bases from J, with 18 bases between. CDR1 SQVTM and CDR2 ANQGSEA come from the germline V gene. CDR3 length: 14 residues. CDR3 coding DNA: TGCAGCGTTACGGGGGCAGGGGATCCGAACATTCAGTACTTC. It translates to CSVTGAGDPNIQYF.

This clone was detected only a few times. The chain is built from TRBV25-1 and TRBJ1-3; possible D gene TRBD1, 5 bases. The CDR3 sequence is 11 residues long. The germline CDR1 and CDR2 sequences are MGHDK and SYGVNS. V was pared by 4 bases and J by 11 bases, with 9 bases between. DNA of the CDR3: TGTGCCAGCAGTGGGGGAGGGGCCATATATTTT. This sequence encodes CASSGGGAIYF. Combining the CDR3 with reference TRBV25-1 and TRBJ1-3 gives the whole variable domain EADIYQTPRYLVIGTGKKITLECSQTMGHDKMYWYQQDPGMELHLIHYSYGVNSTEKGDLSSESTVSRIRTEHFPLTLESARPSHTSQYLCASSGGGAIYFGEGSWLTVV.

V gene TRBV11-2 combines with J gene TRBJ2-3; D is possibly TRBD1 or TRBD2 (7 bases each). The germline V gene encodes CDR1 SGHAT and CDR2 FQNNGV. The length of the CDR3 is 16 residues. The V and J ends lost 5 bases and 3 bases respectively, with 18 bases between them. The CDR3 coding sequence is TGTGCCAGCAGCCAAGGGAGGGGGCTGGGGACAGATACGCAGTATTTT. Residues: CASSQGRGLGTDTQYF.

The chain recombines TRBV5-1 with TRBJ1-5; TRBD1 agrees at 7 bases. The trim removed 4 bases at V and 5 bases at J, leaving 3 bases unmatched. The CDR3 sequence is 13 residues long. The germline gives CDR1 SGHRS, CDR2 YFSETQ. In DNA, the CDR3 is TGCGCCAGCAGCCCTGACAGGGATCAGCCCCAGCATTTT. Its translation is CASSPDRDQPQHF. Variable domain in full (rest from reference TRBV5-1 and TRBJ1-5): KAGVTQTPRYLIKTRGQQVTLSCSPISGHRSVSWYQQTPGQGLQFLFEYFSETQRNKGNFPGRFSGRQFSNSRSEMNVSTLELGDSALYLCASSPDRDQPQHFGDGTRLSIL.

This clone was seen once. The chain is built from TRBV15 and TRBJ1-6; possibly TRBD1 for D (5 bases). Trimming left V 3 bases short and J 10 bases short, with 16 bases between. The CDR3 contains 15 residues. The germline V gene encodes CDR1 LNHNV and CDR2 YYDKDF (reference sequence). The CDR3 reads CATSRLNQGYSPLHF. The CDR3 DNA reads TGTGCCACCAGCAGGCTTAATCAGGGCTACTCACCCCTCCACTTT.

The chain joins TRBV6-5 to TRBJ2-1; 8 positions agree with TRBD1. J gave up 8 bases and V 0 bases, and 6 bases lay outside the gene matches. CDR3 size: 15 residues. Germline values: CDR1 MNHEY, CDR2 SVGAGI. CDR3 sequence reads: CASSYSGQGADEQFF. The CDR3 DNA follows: TGTGCCAGCAGTTACTCTGGTCAGGGGGCGGATGAGCAGTTCTTC.

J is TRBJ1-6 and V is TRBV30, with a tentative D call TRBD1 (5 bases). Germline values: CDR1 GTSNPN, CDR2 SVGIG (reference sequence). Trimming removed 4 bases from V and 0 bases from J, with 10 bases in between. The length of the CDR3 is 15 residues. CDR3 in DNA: TGTGCCTGGAATCTGGGGCCCTCCTATAATTCACCCCTCCACTTT. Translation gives CAWNLGPSYNSPLHF. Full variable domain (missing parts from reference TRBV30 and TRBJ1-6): SQTIHQWPATLVQPVGSPLSLECTVEGTSNPNLYWYRQAAGRGLQLLFYSVGIGQISSEVPQNLSASRPQDRQFILSSKKLLLSDSGFYLCAWNLGPSYNSPLHFGNGTRLTVT.

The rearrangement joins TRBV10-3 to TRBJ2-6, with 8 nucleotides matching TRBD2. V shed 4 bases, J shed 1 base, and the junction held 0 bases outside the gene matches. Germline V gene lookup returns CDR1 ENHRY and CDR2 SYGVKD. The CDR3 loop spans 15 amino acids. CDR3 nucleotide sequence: TGTGCCATCAGTGCGGGAGGGTCTGGGGCCAACGTCCTGACTTTC. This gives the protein CAISAGGSGANVLTF.

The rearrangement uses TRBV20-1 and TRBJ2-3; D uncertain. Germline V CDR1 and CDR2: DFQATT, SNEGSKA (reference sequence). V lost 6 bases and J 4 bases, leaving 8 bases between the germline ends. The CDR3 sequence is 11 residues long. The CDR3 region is CSAIKPDTQYF. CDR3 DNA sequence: TGCAGTGCGATCAAACCAGATACGCAGTATTTT.

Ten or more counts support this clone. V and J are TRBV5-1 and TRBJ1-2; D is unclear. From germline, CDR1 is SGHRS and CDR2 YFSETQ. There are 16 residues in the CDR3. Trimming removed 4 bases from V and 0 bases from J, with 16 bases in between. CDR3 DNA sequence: TGCGCCAGCAGCCGATCATCCGGAGCTTCTAACTATGGCTACACCTTC. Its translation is CASSRSSGASNYGYTF.

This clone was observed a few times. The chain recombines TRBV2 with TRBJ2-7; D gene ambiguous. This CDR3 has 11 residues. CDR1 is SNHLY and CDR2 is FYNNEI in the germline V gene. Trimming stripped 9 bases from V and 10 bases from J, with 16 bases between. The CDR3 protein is CASHSDLGQYF. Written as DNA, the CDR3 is TGTGCCAGTCACTCCGACTTAGGACAGTACTTC.

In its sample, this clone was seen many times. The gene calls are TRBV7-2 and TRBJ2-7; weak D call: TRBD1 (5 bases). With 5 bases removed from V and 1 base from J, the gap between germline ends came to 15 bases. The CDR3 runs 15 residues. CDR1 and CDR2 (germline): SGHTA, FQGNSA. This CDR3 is CASSPQGSASYEQYF. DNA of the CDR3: TGTGCCAGCAGCCCGCAGGGTAGTGCGTCCTACGAGCAGTACTTC.

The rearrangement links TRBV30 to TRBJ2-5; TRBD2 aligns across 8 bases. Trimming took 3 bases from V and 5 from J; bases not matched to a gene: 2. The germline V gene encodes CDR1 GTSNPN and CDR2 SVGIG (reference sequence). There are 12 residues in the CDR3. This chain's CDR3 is CAWRGGGETQYF. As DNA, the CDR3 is TGTGCCTGGAGAGGCGGGGGGGAGACCCAGTACTTC.

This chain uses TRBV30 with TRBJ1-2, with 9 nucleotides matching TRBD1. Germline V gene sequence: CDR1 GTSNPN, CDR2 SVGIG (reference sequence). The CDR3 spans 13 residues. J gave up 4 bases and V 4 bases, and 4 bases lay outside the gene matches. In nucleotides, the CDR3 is TGTGCCTGGACGGGGGACAGGGTCTATGGCTACACCTTC. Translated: CAWTGDRVYGYTF. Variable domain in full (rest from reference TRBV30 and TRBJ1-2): SQTIHQWPATLVQPVGSPLSLECTVEGTSNPNLYWYRQAAGRGLQLLFYSVGIGQISSEVPQNLSASRPQDRQFILSSKKLLLSDSGFYLCAWTGDRVYGYTFGSGTRLTVV.

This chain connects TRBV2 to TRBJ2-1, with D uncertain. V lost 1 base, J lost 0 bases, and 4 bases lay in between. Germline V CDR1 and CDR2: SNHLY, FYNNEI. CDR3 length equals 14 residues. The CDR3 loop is CASSEVSSYNEQFF. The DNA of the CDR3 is TGTGCCAGCAGTGAAGTGAGCTCCTACAATGAGCAGTTCTTC.

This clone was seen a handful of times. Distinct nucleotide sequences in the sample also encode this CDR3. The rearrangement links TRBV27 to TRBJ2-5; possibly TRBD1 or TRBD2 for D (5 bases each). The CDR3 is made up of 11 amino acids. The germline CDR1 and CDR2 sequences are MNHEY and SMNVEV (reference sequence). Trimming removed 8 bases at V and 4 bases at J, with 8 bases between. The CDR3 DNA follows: TGTGCCAGCGGGGGTAGAGAGACCCAGTACTTC. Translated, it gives CASGGRETQYF.

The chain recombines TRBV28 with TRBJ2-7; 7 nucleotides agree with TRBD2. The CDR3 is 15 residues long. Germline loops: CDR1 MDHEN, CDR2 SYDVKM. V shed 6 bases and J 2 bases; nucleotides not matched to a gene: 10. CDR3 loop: CASSLRTSFAYEQYF. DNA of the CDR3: TGTGCCAGCAGCCTACGGACTAGTTTCGCCTACGAGCAGTACTTC.

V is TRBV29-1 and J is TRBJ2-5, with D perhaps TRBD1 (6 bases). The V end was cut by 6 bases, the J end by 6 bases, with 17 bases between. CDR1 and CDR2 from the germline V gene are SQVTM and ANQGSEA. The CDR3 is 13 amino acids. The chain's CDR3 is CSVARQGHQTQYF. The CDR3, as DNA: TGCAGCGTAGCACGGCAGGGGCATCAGACCCAGTACTTC. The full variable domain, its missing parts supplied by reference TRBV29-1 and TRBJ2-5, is SAVISQKPSRDICQRGTSLTIQCQVDSQVTMMFWYRQQPGQSLTLIATANQGSEATYESGFVIDKFPISRPNLTFSTLTVSNMSPEDSSIYLCSVARQGHQTQYFGPGTRLLVL.

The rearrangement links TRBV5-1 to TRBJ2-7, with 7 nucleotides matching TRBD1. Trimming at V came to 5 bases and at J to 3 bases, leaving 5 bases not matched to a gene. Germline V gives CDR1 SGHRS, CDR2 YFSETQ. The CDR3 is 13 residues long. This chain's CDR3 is CASRRDRFYEQYF. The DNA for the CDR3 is TGCGCCAGCAGACGGGACAGATTCTACGAGCAGTACTTC.

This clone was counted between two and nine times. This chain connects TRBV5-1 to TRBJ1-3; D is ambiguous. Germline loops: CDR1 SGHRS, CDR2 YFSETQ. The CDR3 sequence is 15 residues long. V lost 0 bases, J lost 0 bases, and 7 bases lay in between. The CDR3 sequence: CASSLDSFSGNTIYF. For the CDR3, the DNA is TGCGCCAGCAGCTTGGACTCTTTCTCTGGAAACACCATATATTTT.

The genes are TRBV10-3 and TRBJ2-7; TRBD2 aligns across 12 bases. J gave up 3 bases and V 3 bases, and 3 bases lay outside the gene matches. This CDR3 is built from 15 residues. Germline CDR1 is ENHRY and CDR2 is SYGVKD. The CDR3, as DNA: TGTGCCATCAGTGAACTAGCGGGGGGCGGCTACGAGCAGTACTTC. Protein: CAISELAGGGYEQYF.

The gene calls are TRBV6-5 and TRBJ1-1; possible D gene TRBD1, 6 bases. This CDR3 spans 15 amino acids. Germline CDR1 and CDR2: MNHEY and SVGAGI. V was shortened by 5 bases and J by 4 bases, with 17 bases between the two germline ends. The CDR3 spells CASSHGGGAVTEAFF. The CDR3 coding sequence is TGTGCCAGCAGTCACGGCGGGGGGGCGGTCACTGAAGCTTTCTTT.

Here the CDR3 DNA reads TGTGCCAGCAGCTTGGTAGGGGGCAATGGCTACACCTTC. Amino acids: CASSLVGGNGYTF. The chain links TRBV5-4 to TRBJ1-2; 7 bases fit TRBD1. The germline CDR1 and CDR2 sequences are SGHNT and YYREEE (reference sequence). The CDR3 is 13 amino acids. V dropped 0 bases and J dropped 6; count of bases not matched to a gene: 2.

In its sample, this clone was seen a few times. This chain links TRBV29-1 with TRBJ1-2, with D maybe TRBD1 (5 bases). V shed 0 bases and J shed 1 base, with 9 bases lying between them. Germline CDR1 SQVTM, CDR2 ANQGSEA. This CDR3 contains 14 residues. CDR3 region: CSVEDGQGNYGYTF. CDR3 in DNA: TGCAGCGTTGAAGATGGGCAGGGTAACTATGGCTACACCTTC.

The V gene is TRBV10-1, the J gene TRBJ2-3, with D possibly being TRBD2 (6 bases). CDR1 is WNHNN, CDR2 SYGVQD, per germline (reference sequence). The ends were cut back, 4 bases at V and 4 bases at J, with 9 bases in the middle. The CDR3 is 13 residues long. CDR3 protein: CASSGSGADTQYF. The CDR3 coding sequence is TGCGCCAGCAGTGGATCGGGGGCAGATACGCAGTATTTT.